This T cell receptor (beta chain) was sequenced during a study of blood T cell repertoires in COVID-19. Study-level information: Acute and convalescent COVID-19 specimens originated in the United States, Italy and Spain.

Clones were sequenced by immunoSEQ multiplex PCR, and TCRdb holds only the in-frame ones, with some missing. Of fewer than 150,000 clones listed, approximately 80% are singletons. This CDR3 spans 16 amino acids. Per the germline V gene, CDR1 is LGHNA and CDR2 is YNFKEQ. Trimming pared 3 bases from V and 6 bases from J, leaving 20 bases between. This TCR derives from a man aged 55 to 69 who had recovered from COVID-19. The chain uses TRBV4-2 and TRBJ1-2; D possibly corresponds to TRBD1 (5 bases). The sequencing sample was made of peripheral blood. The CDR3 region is CASSQSPSGREDGYTF. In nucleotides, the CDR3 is TGTGCCAGCAGCCAGTCCCCTTCCGGCAGGGAGGATGGCTACACCTTC.